This T cell receptor beta chain derives from a study of T cell responses to AZD1222 COVID-19 vaccine. Study overall: Second-dose recipients at about 4 or about 12 weeks were treated as one pooled group.

TCRdb keeps only in-frame clones here, not all; method: immunoSEQ multiplex PCR. The profile shows about 120,000 clones, less than 90% of them singletons. A word on this clone: The antigen remains unidentified.

General study results and limits: Increased Spike-specific TCR breadth and depth were observed after two AZD1222 doses. Regions 160-218 and 743-854 held dominance among vaccine-associated CD4 TCRs, which spanned spike. Without day 14 samples, only post-peak T cell repertoires were studied.

This material consisted of peripheral blood, taken on day 0 of AZD1222 vaccination. This receptor was obtained from an adult in good health.

This CDR3 is CASSLQDSFTDTQYF. The CDR3 bases are TGCGCCAGCAGCTTGCAGGACTCCTTCACAGATACGCAGTATTTT. This chain links TRBV5-1 with TRBJ2-3; tentatively, D is TRBD2 (5 bases). V lost 1 base and J lost 2, with 11 bases in between. CDR1 is SGHRS, CDR2 YFSETQ, per germline. There are 15 residues in the CDR3.